A single T cell receptor beta chain is shown here with its context. What it binds is unknown. Only in-frame clones appear in the TCRdb table, and some are missing; sequencing was by immunoSEQ multiplex PCR. The table has around 52,000 clones, 81% seen once. This sample is part of a study of PD-1 blockade in mismatch repair-deficient tumors. Broader study findings: Tumor-resident clones, often undetectable pretreatment in blood, expanded then contracted after pembrolizumab.

The origin of this receptor is an adult with mismatch repair-deficient cancer. The material sequenced was peripheral blood, taken roughly 19 weeks after starting pembrolizumab.

Here the CDR3 reads CASSKVEISGLNTEAFF. In DNA, the CDR3 is TGTGCCAGCAGCAAGGTGGAGATATCGGGGCTGAACACTGAAGCTTTCTTT. The chain joins TRBV21-1 to TRBJ1-1. TRBV21-1 is designated a pseudogene. This CDR3 has 17 residues.